The 12 T cell receptor beta chains presented below share a single source sample, sequenced in a study of cytomegalovirus exposure and HLA in healthy donors. This PCR relied on a set of 60 Vbeta primers and 13 Jbeta primers. The protocol was immunoSEQ multiplex PCR, while the TCRdb copy is restricted to in-frame clones and leaves out a portion. This sample has roughly 150,000 clones, with 65% to 85% found just once. Sequenced material: PBMCs. The receptors come from a woman between 40 and 50 years old in good health and CMV-seropositive.

The V and J genes are TRBV9 and TRBJ1-1; no firm D call. Trimming removed 0 bases at V and 0 bases at J, with 6 bases between. The CDR3 spans 14 residues. Looked up from germline, CDR1 is SGDLS and CDR2 is YYNGEE. The CDR3, as DNA: TGTGCCAGCAGCGTAGGTCGGTTGAACACTGAAGCTTTCTTT. Residues: CASSVGRLNTEAFF.

The chain is built from TRBV19 and TRBJ2-1, with D hard to call. The CDR3 is made up of 15 amino acids. The germline V gene has CDR1 LNHDA and CDR2 SQIVND (reference sequence). V dropped 6 bases and J dropped 4 bases, with 16 bases sitting between them. The CDR3 sequence is CASRVVGNQYNEQFF. For the CDR3, the DNA is TGTGCCAGTAGGGTCGTTGGCAATCAATACAATGAGCAGTTCTTC.

The rearrangement uses TRBV6-1 and TRBJ2-2; D remains unclear. This CDR3 is 13 amino acids long. The germline V gene encodes CDR1 MNHNS and CDR2 SASEGT. V lost 6 bases and J 8 bases, leaving 13 bases between the germline ends. DNA for the CDR3: TGTGCCAGCAGGGAGATGTCTGCGGGGGAGCTGTTTTTT. Encoded protein: CASREMSAGELFF.

The chain joins TRBV5-1 to TRBJ2-1, with 9 nucleotides matching TRBD2. There are 16 residues in the CDR3. CDR1 is SGHRS, CDR2 YFSETQ, per germline. Trimming took 3 bases from V and 8 from J; bases not matched to a gene: 12. In DNA, the CDR3 is TGCGCCAGCAGCTCAGACATAGCGGGAGACCCCCATGAGCAGTTCTTC. It translates to CASSSDIAGDPHEQFF.

The rearrangement joins TRBV7-2 to TRBJ2-5, with TRBD2 as a possible D gene (5 bases). The end of the DNA fits TRBJ2-7 better, so the J call may be wrong. This CDR3 has 13 amino acids. Germline values: CDR1 SGHTA, CDR2 FQGNSA. This CDR3 is CASSLAGNYEQYF. DNA for the CDR3: TGTGCCAGCAGCTTGGCGGGTAACTACGAGCAGTACTTC.

This clone was found a few times. The chain is built from TRBV28 and TRBJ2-7, with 8 bases lining up with TRBD2. The CDR3 covers 13 residues. V lost 4 bases and J lost 12; bases outside the gene matches: 11. Per the germline V gene, CDR1 is MDHEN and CDR2 is SYDVKM. The CDR3 nucleotides are TGTGCCAGCAGTTCGACTAGCGTGAGGGATCCGTACTTC. Its translation is CASSSTSVRDPYF.

A few counts support this clone. The sample contains more than one DNA sequence encoding this CDR3. This chain links TRBV5-6 with TRBJ1-5; 7 nucleotides match TRBD1. Germline V gene sequence: CDR1 SGHDT, CDR2 YYEEEE. J lost 1 base, V lost 0 bases, and 1 base had no gene match. The CDR3 loop spans 15 amino acids. The CDR3 sequence is CASSLAGGSNQPQHF. CDR3 coding DNA: TGTGCCAGCAGCTTGGCAGGGGGAAGCAATCAGCCCCAGCATTTT.

The chain combines TRBV4-1 with TRBJ2-7; 10 bases map to TRBD2. J gave up 2 bases and V 7 bases, and 5 bases lay outside the gene matches. The CDR3 is 14 residues long. Germline V lookup: CDR1 MGHRA, CDR2 YSYEKL. The CDR3 DNA reads as TGCGCCAGCACCGAAACTAGCGGGACCTACGAGCAGTACTTC. It yields the protein CASTETSGTYEQYF.

The chain joins TRBV5-5 to TRBJ2-1; 7 nucleotides line up with TRBD2. Unmatched junction bases numbered 15, after V lost 3 bases and J lost 9 bases. From germline, CDR1 is SGHKS and CDR2 YYEKEE (reference sequence). The CDR3 is made up of 16 amino acids. The CDR3 nucleotides read TGTGCCAGCAGCTCCAGCGGGAACCTAGGGGCTATTGAGCAGTTCTTC. It translates to CASSSSGNLGAIEQFF.

The J gene is TRBJ2-2, the V gene TRBV7-6; the match to TRBD2 covers 14 bases. CDR1 and CDR2 (germline): SGHVS, FNYEAQ. The CDR3 spans 17 residues. The V gene end was trimmed by 5 bases and the J gene end by 3 bases; junction bases not matched to a gene: 5. CDR3 region: CASSPGLAGGYTGELFF. In DNA form, the CDR3 reads TGTGCCAGCAGCCCAGGACTAGCGGGGGGTTACACCGGGGAGCTGTTTTTT. Variable domain in full (rest from reference TRBV7-6 and TRBJ2-2): GAGVSQSPRYKVTKRGQDVALRCDPISGHVSLYWYRQALGQGPEFLTYFNYEAQQDKSGLPNDRFSAERPEGSISTLTIQRTEQRDSAMYRCASSPGLAGGYTGELFFGEGSRLTVL.

The chain recombines TRBV6-5 with TRBJ2-5, with D uncertain. Germline V gene data show CDR1 as MNHEY and CDR2 as SVGAGI. The CDR3 extends over 13 amino acids. With 5 bases removed from V and 5 bases from J, the gap between germline ends came to 12 bases. The CDR3 protein is CASSTSPRETQYF. The DNA of the CDR3 is TGTGCCAGCAGTACGAGCCCGAGGGAGACCCAGTACTTC.

The CDR3 sequence is CASSSASGRPVYNEQFF. In DNA, the CDR3 is TGTGCCAGCAGCTCCGCTAGCGGGAGGCCTGTCTACAATGAGCAGTTCTTC. J is TRBJ2-1 and V is TRBV7-2; 11 nucleotides line up with TRBD2. The germline V gene has CDR1 SGHTA and CDR2 FQGNSA. The CDR3 spans 17 residues. J was trimmed by 3 bases and V by 4 bases; bases with no gene match: 8.